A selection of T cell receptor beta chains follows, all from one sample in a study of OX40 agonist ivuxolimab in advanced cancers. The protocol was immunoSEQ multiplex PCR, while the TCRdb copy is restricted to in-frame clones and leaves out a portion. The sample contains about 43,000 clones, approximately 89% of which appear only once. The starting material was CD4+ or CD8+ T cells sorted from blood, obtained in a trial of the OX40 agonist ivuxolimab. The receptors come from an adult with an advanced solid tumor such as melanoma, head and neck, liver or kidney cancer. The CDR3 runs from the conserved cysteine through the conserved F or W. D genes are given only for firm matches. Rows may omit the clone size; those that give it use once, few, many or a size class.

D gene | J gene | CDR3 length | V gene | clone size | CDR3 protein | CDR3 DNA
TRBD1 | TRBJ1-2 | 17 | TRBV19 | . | CASSPSGWTGERYGYTF | TGTGCCAGTAGTCCCTCCGGGTGGACAGGGGAACGTTATGGCTACACCTTC
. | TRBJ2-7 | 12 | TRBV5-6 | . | CASSLAAVEQYF | TGTGCCAGCAGCTTGGCAGCGGTCGAGCAGTACTTC
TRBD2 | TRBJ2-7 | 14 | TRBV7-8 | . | CASSPIIAGGKQYF | TGTGCCAGCAGCCCTATAATAGCGGGAGGCAAGCAGTACTTC
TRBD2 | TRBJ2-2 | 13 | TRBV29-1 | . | CSGGREVGGELFF | TGCAGCGGGGGGCGGGAGGTCGGCGGGGAGCTGTTTTTT
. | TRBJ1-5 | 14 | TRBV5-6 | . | CASNPGGSEQPQHF | TGTGCCAGCAACCCGGGGGGGAGTGAGCAGCCCCAGCATTTT
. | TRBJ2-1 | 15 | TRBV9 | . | CASSDDPTAYNEQFF | TGTGCCAGCAGCGACGACCCCACAGCCTACAATGAGCAGTTCTTC
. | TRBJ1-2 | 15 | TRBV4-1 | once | CASSQGGGGETGYTF | TGCGCCAGCAGCCAAGGAGGAGGGGGGGAGACTGGCTACACCTTC
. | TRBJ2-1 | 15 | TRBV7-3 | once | CASSHSRIGDNEQFF | TGTGCCAGCAGCCATAGCCGGATAGGGGACAATGAGCAGTTCTTC
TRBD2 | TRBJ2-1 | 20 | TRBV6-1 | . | CASSENPLRPLSGVGGEQFF | TGTGCCAGCAGTGAAAACCCCCTCCGCCCACTAAGCGGGGTGGGGGGTGAGCAGTTCTTC
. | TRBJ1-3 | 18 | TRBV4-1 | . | CASSQDWSRDNSGNTIYF | TGCGCCAGCAGCCAAGATTGGTCCCGGGACAACTCTGGAAACACCATATATTTT
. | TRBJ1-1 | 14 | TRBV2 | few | CASRMSGAGSEAFF | TGTGCCAGCAGAATGTCGGGGGCCGGCTCTGAAGCTTTCTTT
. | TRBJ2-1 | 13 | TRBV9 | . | CASSVDYFDEQFF | TGTGCCAGCAGCGTAGATTATTTCGATGAGCAGTTCTTC
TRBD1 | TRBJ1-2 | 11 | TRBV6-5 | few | CASRTGGGYTF | TGTGCCAGCAGGACAGGGGGAGGCTACACCTTC